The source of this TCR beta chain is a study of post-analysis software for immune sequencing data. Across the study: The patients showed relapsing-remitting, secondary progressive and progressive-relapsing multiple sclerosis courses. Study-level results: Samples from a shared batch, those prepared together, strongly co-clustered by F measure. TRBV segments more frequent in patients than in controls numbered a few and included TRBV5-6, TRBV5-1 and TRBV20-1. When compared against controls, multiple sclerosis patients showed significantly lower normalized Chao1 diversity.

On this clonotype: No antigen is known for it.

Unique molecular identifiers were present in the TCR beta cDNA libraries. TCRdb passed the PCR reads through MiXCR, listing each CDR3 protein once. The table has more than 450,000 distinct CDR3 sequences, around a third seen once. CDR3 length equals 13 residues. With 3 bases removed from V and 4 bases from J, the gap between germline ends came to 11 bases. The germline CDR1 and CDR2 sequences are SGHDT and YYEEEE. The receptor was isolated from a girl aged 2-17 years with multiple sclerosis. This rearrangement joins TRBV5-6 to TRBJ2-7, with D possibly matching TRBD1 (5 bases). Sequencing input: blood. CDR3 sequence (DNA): TGTGCCAGCAGCTATGACAGATTATACGAGCAGTACTTC. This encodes CASSYDRLYEQYF.